Sequencing of this T cell receptor beta chain was carried out in a study of shared T cell receptors in the human thymus. TCRdb keeps only in-frame clones here, not all; method: immunoSEQ multiplex PCR. Seen here are roughly 710,000 clones, over 75% observed once, and the top ten hold under 0.012%. Germline V CDR1 and CDR2: MNHEY, SMNVEV (reference sequence). This CDR3 spans 13 amino acids. V was trimmed by 5 bases and J by 5 bases, leaving 12 bases between them. These data also formed part of another study, on human thymus T cells. That source adds: Thymus tissue for the work was resected from patients undergoing corrective heart surgery. Thymic as well as blood repertoires seemed to favor certain V and J genes unevenly.

The receptor's source is a girl less than two years old with a congenital heart defect. This rearrangement joins TRBV27 to TRBJ1-1; a possible D gene is TRBD1 (5 bases). The material sequenced was thymocytes. CDR3 bases: TGTGCCAGCAGTCCGGACCCAGGGACTGAAGCTTTCTTT. Translating gives CASSPDPGTEAFF.